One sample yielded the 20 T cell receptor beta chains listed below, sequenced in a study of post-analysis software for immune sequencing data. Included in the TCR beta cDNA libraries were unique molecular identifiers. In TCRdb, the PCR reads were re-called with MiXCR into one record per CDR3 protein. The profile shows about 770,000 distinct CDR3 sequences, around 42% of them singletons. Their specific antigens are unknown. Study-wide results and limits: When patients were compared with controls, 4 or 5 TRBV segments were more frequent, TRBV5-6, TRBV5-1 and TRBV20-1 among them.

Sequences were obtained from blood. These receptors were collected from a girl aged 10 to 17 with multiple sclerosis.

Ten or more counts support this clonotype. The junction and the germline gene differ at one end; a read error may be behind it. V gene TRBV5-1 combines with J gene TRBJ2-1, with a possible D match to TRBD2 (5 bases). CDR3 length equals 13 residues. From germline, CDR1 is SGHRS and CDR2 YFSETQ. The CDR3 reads CASSFVGDNEQFF. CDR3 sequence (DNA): TGTGCCAGCAGCTTCGTCGGGGACAATGAGCAGTTCTTC. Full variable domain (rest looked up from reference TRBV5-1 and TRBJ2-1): KAGVTQTPRYLIKTRGQQVTLSCSPISGHRSVSWYQQTPGQGLQFLFEYFSETQRNKGNFPGRFSGRQFSNSRSEMNVSTLELGDSALYLCASSFVGDNEQFFGPGTRLTVL.

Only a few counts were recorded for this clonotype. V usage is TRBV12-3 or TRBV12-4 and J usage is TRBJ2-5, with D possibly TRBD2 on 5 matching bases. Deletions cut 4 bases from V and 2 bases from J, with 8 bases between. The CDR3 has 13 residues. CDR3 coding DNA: TGTGCCAGCAGTTCCTCGGGGCAAGAGACCCAGTACTTC. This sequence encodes CASSSSGQETQYF.

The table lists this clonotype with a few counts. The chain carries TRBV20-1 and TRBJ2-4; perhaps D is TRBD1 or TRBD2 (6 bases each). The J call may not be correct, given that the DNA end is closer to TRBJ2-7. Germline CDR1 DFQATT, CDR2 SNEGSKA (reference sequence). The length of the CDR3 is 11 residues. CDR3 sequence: CSAPRGDEQYF. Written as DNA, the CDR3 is TGCAGTGCACCTAGGGGGGACGAGCAGTACTTC.

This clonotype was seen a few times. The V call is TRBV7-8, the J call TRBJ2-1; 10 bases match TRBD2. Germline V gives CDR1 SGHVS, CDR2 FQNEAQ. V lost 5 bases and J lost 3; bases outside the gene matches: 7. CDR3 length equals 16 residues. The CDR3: CASSLQTSGDYNEQFF. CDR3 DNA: TGTGCCAGCAGCCTTCAAACTAGCGGGGACTACAATGAGCAGTTCTTC.

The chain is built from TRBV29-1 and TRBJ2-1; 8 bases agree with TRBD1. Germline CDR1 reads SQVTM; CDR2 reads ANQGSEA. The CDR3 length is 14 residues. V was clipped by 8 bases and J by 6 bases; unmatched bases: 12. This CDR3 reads CSFYSDRGINEQFF. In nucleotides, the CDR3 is TGCAGCTTTTATAGCGACAGGGGAATCAATGAGCAGTTCTTC.

CDR3 coding DNA: TGTGCCAGCAGCCCGCAGCGGGAGTGGTACGAGCAGTACTTC. Protein: CASSPQREWYEQYF. This rearrangement joins TRBV7-2 to TRBJ2-4; 8 positions agree with TRBD2. The J call may not be correct, given that the DNA end is closer to TRBJ2-7. The CDR3 is made up of 14 amino acids. Per germline, CDR1 SGHTA and CDR2 FQGNSA.

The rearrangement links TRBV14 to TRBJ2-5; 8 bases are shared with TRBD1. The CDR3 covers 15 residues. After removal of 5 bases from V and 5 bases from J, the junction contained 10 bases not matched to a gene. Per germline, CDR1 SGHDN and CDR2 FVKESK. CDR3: CASSFQGARRETQYF. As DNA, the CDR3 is TGTGCCAGCAGCTTCCAGGGGGCTAGGCGTGAGACCCAGTACTTC.

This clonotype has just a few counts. DNA for the CDR3: TGTGCCAGCAGTTCTGGGCCAGACGAGCAGTACTTC. Its protein product is CASSSGPDEQYF. V usage is TRBV6-2 or TRBV6-3 and J usage is TRBJ2-4, with D hard to call. The J call may not be correct, given that the DNA end is closer to TRBJ2-7. Germline V lookup: CDR1 MNHEY, CDR2 SVGEGT. This CDR3 is 12 amino acids long.

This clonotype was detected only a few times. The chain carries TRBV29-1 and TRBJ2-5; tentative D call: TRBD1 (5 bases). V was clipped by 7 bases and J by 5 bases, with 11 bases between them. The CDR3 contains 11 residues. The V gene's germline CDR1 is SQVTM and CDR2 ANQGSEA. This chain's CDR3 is CSAYKGETQYF. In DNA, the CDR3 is TGCAGCGCTTATAAGGGGGAGACCCAGTACTTC.

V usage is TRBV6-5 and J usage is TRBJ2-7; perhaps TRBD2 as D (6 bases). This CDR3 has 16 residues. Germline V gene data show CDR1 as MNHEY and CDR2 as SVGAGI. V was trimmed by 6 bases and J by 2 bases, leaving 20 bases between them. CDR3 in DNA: TGTGCCAGCAGGTCAGTCGGGAGCCCGAACCCCTACGAGCAGTACTTC. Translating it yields CASRSVGSPNPYEQYF.

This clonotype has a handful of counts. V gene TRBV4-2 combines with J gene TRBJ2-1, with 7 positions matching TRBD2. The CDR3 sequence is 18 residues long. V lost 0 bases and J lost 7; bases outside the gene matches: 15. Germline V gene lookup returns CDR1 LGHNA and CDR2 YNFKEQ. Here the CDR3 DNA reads TGTGCCAGCAGCCAAGATCGATTGCTGGCGGGAGCGGGAAATGAGCAGTTCTTC. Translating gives CASSQDRLLAGAGNEQFF.

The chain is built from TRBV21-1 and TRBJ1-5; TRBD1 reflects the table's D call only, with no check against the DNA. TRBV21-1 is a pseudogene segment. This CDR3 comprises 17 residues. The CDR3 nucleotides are TGTGCCAGCAGGAGGTTTTCGGGGGCATATAGCAATCAGCCCCAGCATTTT. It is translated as CASRRFSGAYSNQPQHF.

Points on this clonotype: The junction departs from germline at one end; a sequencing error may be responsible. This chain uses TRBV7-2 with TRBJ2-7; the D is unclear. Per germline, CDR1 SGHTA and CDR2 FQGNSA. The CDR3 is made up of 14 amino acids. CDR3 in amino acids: CVSSSYPGSYEQYF. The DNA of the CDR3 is TGTGTCAGCAGCTCCTATCCAGGCTCCTACGAGCAGTACTTC.

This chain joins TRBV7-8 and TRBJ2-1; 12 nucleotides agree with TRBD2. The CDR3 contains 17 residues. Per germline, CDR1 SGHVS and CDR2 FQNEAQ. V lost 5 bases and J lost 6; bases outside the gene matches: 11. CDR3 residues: CASSAAPLAGGFNEQFF. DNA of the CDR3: TGTGCCAGCAGCGCAGCCCCCCTAGCGGGAGGGTTCAATGAGCAGTTCTTC.

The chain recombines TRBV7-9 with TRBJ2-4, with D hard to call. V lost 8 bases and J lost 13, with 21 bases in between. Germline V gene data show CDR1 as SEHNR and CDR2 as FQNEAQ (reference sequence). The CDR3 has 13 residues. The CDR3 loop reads CASVPKLGYQQYF. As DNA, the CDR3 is TGTGCCAGCGTCCCAAAACTTGGTTACCAGCAGTACTTC.

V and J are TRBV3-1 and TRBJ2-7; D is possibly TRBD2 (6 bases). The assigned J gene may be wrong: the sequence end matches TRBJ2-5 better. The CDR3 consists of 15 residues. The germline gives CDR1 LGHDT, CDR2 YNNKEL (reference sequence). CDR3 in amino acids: CASSQDIRSGETQYF. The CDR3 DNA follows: TGTGCCAGCAGCCAAGATATCAGGAGCGGGGAGACCCAGTACTTC.

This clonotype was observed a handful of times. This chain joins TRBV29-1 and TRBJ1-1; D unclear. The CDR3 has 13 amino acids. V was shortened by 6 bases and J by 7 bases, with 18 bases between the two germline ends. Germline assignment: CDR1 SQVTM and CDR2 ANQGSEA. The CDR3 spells CSVRPGRTSEAFF. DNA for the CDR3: TGCAGCGTCCGACCCGGGAGGACCAGTGAAGCTTTCTTT.

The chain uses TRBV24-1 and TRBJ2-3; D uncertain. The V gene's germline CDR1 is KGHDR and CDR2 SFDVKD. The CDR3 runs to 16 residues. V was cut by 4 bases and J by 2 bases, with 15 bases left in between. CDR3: CATSDPGRLDTDTQYF. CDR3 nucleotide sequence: TGTGCCACCAGTGACCCAGGAAGACTTGACACAGATACGCAGTATTTT.

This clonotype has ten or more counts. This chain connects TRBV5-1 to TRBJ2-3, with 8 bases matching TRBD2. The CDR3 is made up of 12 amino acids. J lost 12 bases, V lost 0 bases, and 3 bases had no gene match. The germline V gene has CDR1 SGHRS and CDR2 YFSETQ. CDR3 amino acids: CASSLDSGNQYF. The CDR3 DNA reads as TGCGCCAGCAGCTTGGATAGCGGGAATCAGTATTTT.

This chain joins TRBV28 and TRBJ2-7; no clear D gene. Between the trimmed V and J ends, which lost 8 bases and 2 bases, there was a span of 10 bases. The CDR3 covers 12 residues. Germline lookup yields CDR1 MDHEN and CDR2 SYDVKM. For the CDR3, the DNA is TGTGCCAGCGTCAGTCCTCCCTACGAGCAGTACTTC. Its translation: CASVSPPYEQYF.